These 28 T cell receptor beta chains were sequenced from one sample in a study of glioma-infiltrating T cells. Using RNA template, CDR3s of TCR alpha and beta were amplified with iRepertoire arm-PCR. TCRdb passed the multiplex PCR reads through MiXCR, listing each CDR3 protein once. Of roughly 200,000 distinct CDR3 sequences in the sample, approximately 30% were seen once. Material for sequencing was glioma tissue, nonneoplastic brain tissue, or PBMCs (not recorded which). The receptor source for this set is a human donor with low-grade glioma or glioblastoma, undergoing nonglioma brain surgery, or in good health (not recorded which).

This clonotype was observed at least ten times. This chain links TRBV12-3 or TRBV12-4 with TRBJ1-6; no firm D call. The ends were cut back, 7 bases at V and 9 bases at J, with 10 bases in the middle. The CDR3 consists of 12 residues. Here the CDR3 reads CASTSSGSPLHF. The CDR3 DNA reads TGTGCCAGCACCTCCAGTGGTTCACCCCTCCACTTT.

On this clonotype itself: Since a much larger clone is just one base distant, this may be a read error. The V call is TRBV20-1, the J call TRBJ2-1; the D is unclear. Germline-derived CDR1 and CDR2 are DFQATT and SNEGSKA (reference sequence). The germline V and J ends were trimmed by 7 bases and 8 bases, with 15 bases remaining between them. This CDR3 spans 12 amino acids. The CDR3 region is CSVPRTKHEQFF. The CDR3 region has the DNA TGCAGTGTGCCTAGGACGAAACATGAGCAGTTCTTC.

This clonotype was observed at least ten times. The J gene is TRBJ1-1, the V gene TRBV5-1, with a weak D call TRBD1 (6 bases). Deletions cut 3 bases from V and 0 bases from J, with 12 bases between. CDR3 size: 15 residues. Germline CDR1 and CDR2: SGHRS and YFSETQ. The CDR3: CASSSQGRMNTEAFF. The CDR3 region has the DNA TGCGCCAGCAGCTCTCAGGGGCGGATGAACACTGAAGCTTTCTTT.

The chain links TRBV20-1 to TRBJ1-3; D unclear. Germline values: CDR1 DFQATT, CDR2 SNEGSKA (reference sequence). V lost 0 bases and J lost 4, with 10 bases in between. The CDR3 extends over 14 amino acids. The CDR3 DNA sequence: TGCAGTGCTAGAGAGCCAAGGTTGGGAAACACCATATATTTT. Amino acid sequence: CSAREPRLGNTIYF.

With regard to this clonotype: Being one base from a much bigger clone, this may be a read error. The rearrangement joins TRBV19 to TRBJ2-3, with D perhaps TRBD2 (5 bases). Between the trimmed V and J ends, which lost 8 bases and 0 bases, there was a span of 9 bases. The CDR3 is made up of 13 amino acids. The germline gives CDR1 LNHDA, CDR2 SQIVND (reference sequence). CDR3 region: CASARTSTDTQYF. DNA for the CDR3: TGTGCCAGTGCTCGGACTAGCACAGATACGCAGTATTTT.

This clonotype occurred a few times. The chain is built from TRBV4-3 and TRBJ2-1; D not certain. Between the trimmed V and J ends, which lost 0 bases and 3 bases, there was a span of 12 bases. This CDR3 comprises 16 residues. The V gene's germline CDR1 is LGHNA and CDR2 YSLEER. The CDR3 DNA is TGCGCCAGCAGCCAAGAACCCGGGCAAGGCTACAATGAGCAGTTCTTC. Amino acid sequence: CASSQEPGQGYNEQFF.

This clonotype was detected many times. The V call is TRBV14, the J call TRBJ1-1; possible D gene TRBD1, 6 bases. Trimming removed 1 base from V and 1 base from J, with 10 bases in between. The CDR3 runs 15 residues. CDR1 and CDR2 from the germline V gene are SGHDN and FVKESK. This CDR3 reads CASSQVTGWNTEAFF. The CDR3 DNA reads TGTGCCAGCAGCCAAGTAACAGGGTGGAACACTGAAGCTTTCTTT.

Regarding this clonotype: Its ends do not fully match the called genes, so a read error is possible. V usage is TRBV6-1 and J usage is TRBJ2-5, with a possible D match to TRBD2 (6 bases). CDR1 and CDR2 (germline): MNHNS, SASEGT. CDR3 length: 14 residues. CDR3 loop: CTSSPRGSYNEQYF. CDR3 bases: TGTACCAGCAGTCCGCGGGGCTCCTACAATGAGCAGTACTTC.

The sample holds many counts of this clonotype. The rearrangement uses TRBV19 and TRBJ1-2, with D hard to call. V dropped 5 bases and J dropped 4 bases, with 14 bases sitting between them. The CDR3 length is 14 residues. Germline V gene data show CDR1 as LNHDA and CDR2 as SQIVND (reference sequence). The CDR3 here is CASSLAGHPYGYTF. The CDR3 DNA is TGTGCCAGTAGTTTGGCAGGTCACCCCTATGGCTACACCTTC.

V is TRBV5-1 and J is TRBJ1-6, with D maybe TRBD1 (6 bases). Germline V lookup: CDR1 SGHRS, CDR2 YFSETQ. The CDR3 has 13 amino acids. V was clipped by 5 bases and J by 7 bases, with 10 bases between them. DNA for the CDR3: TGCGCCAGCAGGACAGGAGAAAATTCACCCCTCCACTTT. This translates into CASRTGENSPLHF.

This clonotype occurred many times. This chain connects TRBV20-1 to TRBJ1-2; maybe TRBD1 (5 bases). CDR1 is DFQATT, CDR2 SNEGSKA, per germline (reference sequence). V lost 4 bases to trimming and J lost 8 bases, with 14 bases between them. The CDR3 consists of 12 residues. As DNA, the CDR3 is TGCAGTGCTATTTCAGATAGGGACGGCTACACCTTC. This encodes CSAISDRDGYTF.

About this clonotype: A junction end diverges from the germline sequence, so it may reflect a read error. The chain uses TRBV4-3 and TRBJ1-5; TRBD1 might be the D (5 bases). In germline, CDR1 is LGHNA, CDR2 YSLEER. The CDR3 covers 13 residues. CDR3 DNA: TGCGCCAGCAGCCAAGACAGGGATCAGCCCAAGCATTTT. Its protein is CASSQDRDQPKHF.

Turning to this clonotype: The junction shows a germline mismatch at one end, possibly a read error. This chain links TRBV10-3 with TRBJ1-1; D perhaps matches TRBD1 (6 bases). The CDR3 runs 12 residues. Germline values: CDR1 ENHRY, CDR2 SYGVKD. CDR3 nucleotide sequence: TGTGCAATCAGAGCCCGGGACAATGAAGCTTTCTTT. Translating gives CAIRARDNEAFF.

This clonotype was recorded at least ten times. The V gene is TRBV6-2 or TRBV6-3, the J gene TRBJ2-2, with 7 bases fitting TRBD2. The junction had 7 bases not matched to a gene; V was cut back by 7 bases and J by 5 bases. Per germline, CDR1 MNHEY and CDR2 SVGEGT. There are 14 residues in the CDR3. This chain's CDR3 is CASTWDYRTGELFF. Here the CDR3 DNA reads TGTGCCAGCACCTGGGACTACCGAACCGGGGAGCTGTTTTTT.

In its sample, this clonotype was seen many times. J is TRBJ2-5 and V is TRBV6-1, with D hard to call. This CDR3 region has 12 residues. Germline values: CDR1 MNHNS, CDR2 SASEGT. V shed 6 bases and J shed 14 bases, with 19 bases lying between them. The CDR3 loop is CASRAIAGPQYF. The DNA for the CDR3 is TGTGCCAGCAGGGCCATCGCCGGGCCTCAATACTTC.

This clonotype was seen only a few times. This chain uses TRBV4-1 with TRBJ2-1, with 11 bases identical to TRBD2. Germline V gene lookup returns CDR1 MGHRA and CDR2 YSYEKL. Germline trimming cut 1 base from V and 2 bases from J; bases unmatched to any gene: 4. CDR3 length: 17 amino acids. The CDR3 nucleotides are TGCGCCAGCAGCCAAGGTCCACTAGCGGGAGCCTACAATGAGCAGTTCTTC. It is translated as CASSQGPLAGAYNEQFF.

The V gene is TRBV6-4, the J gene TRBJ1-1, with D perhaps matching TRBD1 (5 bases). Per germline, CDR1 MRHNA and CDR2 SNTAGT. The CDR3 spans 13 residues. The CDR3 reads CVSSSEEGTEAFF. CDR3 coding DNA: TGTGTTAGCAGTTCTGAGGAGGGGACTGAAGCTTTCTTT.

The chain links TRBV6-6 to TRBJ2-1; no clear D gene. V lost 4 bases to trimming and J lost 5 bases, with 9 bases between them. Germline values: CDR1 MNHNY, CDR2 SVGAGI (reference sequence). The CDR3 spans 13 residues. The CDR3 protein is CASSSETNNEQFF. The CDR3 bases are TGTGCCAGCAGTTCGGAGACGAACAATGAGCAGTTCTTC.

CDR3 coding DNA: TGTGCCAGCAGCCGAGATCAGGACTATGACCACACCTTC. It encodes CASSRDQDYDHTF. The rearrangement joins TRBV6-6 to TRBJ1-2; D uncertain. Germline CDR1 is MNHNY and CDR2 is SVGAGI (reference sequence). The CDR3 covers 13 residues. V lost 6 bases and J 12 bases, leaving 20 bases between the germline ends.

V usage is TRBV28 and J usage is TRBJ2-3; D is uncertain. V shed 6 bases and J shed 8 bases, with 12 bases lying between them. The CDR3 contains 12 residues. The germline V gene has CDR1 MDHEN and CDR2 SYDVKM. DNA for the CDR3: TGTGCCAGCAGCCAAGTTTCAGGTACGCAGTATTTT. Amino acid sequence: CASSQVSGTQYF.

This clonotype has only a few counts. This sequence joins TRBV2 and TRBJ2-5; 8 nucleotides agree with TRBD2. The germline V gene encodes CDR1 SNHLY and CDR2 FYNNEI. The ends lost 6 bases at V and 5 bases at J; junction bases unmatched: 11. The CDR3 covers 15 residues. This CDR3 reads CASSGLANKLETQYF. The DNA of the CDR3 is TGTGCCAGCAGCGGACTAGCTAATAAGTTGGAGACCCAGTACTTC.

Worth noting for this clonotype: Germline is not matched at one junction end, which may reflect a read error. The chain is built from TRBV6-2 or TRBV6-3 and TRBJ2-1; TRBD2 aligns across 7 bases. This CDR3 is 15 amino acids long. The germline V gene has CDR1 MNHEY and CDR2 SVGEGT. The CDR3 loop reads CAGSEAGLAVNEQFF. The CDR3 DNA is TGTGCCGGCAGTGAAGCGGGGCTAGCGGTCAATGAGCAGTTCTTC.

Many counts were recorded for this clonotype. The chain links TRBV28 to TRBJ2-5; D possibly corresponds to TRBD2 (6 bases). Germline V gene sequence: CDR1 MDHEN, CDR2 SYDVKM. The CDR3 runs to 13 residues. The ends were cut back, 5 bases at V and 3 bases at J, with 10 bases in the middle. CDR3 loop: CASSPRLEETQYF. CDR3 bases: TGTGCCAGCAGTCCGCGACTAGAAGAGACCCAGTACTTC.

This clonotype was recorded at least ten times. The chain couples TRBV10-3 to TRBJ2-5; no definite D call. V was pared by 0 bases and J by 0 bases, with 5 bases between. This CDR3 has 14 residues. Germline loops: CDR1 ENHRY, CDR2 SYGVKD. CDR3 bases: TGTGCCATCAGTGAGTCTTCGTACCAAGAGACCCAGTACTTC. Amino acids: CAISESSYQETQYF.

This clonotype showed up many times. The V call is TRBV27, the J call TRBJ2-7; weak D call: TRBD2 (6 bases). Trimming left V 0 bases short and J 4 bases short, with 22 bases between. The CDR3 runs to 18 residues. In germline, CDR1 is MNHEY, CDR2 SMNVEV (reference sequence). The CDR3 coding sequence is TGTGCCAGCAGTTTATCCCTAGCGCATCACGGCCCTTTATACGAGCAGTACTTC. It translates to CASSLSLAHHGPLYEQYF.

This clonotype was seen many times. The chain combines TRBV12-5 with TRBJ2-7; TRBD1 is a possible D gene (6 bases). The germline V and J ends were trimmed by 5 bases and 7 bases, with 15 bases remaining between them. The CDR3 length is 13 residues. Germline V gene sequence: CDR1 LGHNT, CDR2 FRNRAP. This CDR3 reads CASGTSIRGEQYF. As DNA, the CDR3 is TGTGCTAGTGGTACCTCCATTAGGGGGGAGCAGTACTTC. Full variable domain (rest looked up from reference TRBV12-5 and TRBJ2-7): DARVTQTPRHKVTEMGQEVTMRCQPILGHNTVFWYRQTMMQGLELLAYFRNRAPLDDSGMPKDRFSAEMPDATLATLKIQPSEPRDSAVYFCASGTSIRGEQYFGPGTRLTVT.

This clonotype was seen at least ten times. The chain joins TRBV6-2 or TRBV6-3 to TRBJ2-1, with D hard to call. CDR1 and CDR2 (germline): MNHEY, SVGEGT. V gave up 4 bases and J gave up 0 bases, with 4 bases separating them. This CDR3 contains 13 residues. DNA for the CDR3: TGTGCCAGCAGTTCATCCTCCTACAATGAGCAGTTCTTC. Translating gives CASSSSSYNEQFF.

This clonotype was observed at least ten times. The rearrangement links TRBV20-1 to TRBJ2-7, with 10 bases matching TRBD2. Germline CDR1 reads DFQATT; CDR2 reads SNEGSKA (reference sequence). This CDR3 is 18 amino acids long. V shed 0 bases, J shed 2 bases, and the junction held 13 bases outside the gene matches. The CDR3 loop reads CSARDQLASGRGAYEQYF. The CDR3 coding sequence is TGCAGTGCTAGAGATCAATTGGCTAGCGGGAGAGGAGCCTACGAGCAGTACTTC.